This T cell receptor beta chain was recorded in a study of blood T cell repertoires in COVID-19 (TCRdb year 2020). Notes on the research overall: Samples covering the acute and convalescent phases of COVID-19 were provided by collaborators in the United States, Italy and Spain. The sample metadata nearly always contained a de-identified subject ID, COVID-19 status, age in years and sex. The repertoires were released in a freely available public database intended as a resource for research on the immune response to SARS-CoV-2. Subjects who had been exposed to COVID-19, were actively infected with it, or had recovered from it provided the deeply sampled blood TCRbeta repertoires that made up the dataset. HLA class I and class II types, where available, came from metadata supplied by the sample provider rather than from assay-based typing. The prospective study material was composed of cDNA or gDNA derived from T cells, B-cell-depleted T cells, or PBMCs. Samples were obtained from the ongoing ImmuneRACE study (first 160 participants) and from 1,000 to 1,500 subjects provided by 6 global collaborators.

A word on this clone: Its recognized antigen is unknown. Base quality data are lacking; no much larger clone is found one base away.

Broader findings and caveats from the paper: The amount of clinical and demographic metadata varied by source and participant and was provided uncurated.

Collaborating institutions collected whole blood in K2EDTA tubes following their own protocols. For TCRbeta analysis, collaborators shipped samples in one of three forms: frozen whole blood, isolated PBMCs, or DNA extracted from either of those sample types. V and J are truncated by 3 bases and 4 bases respectively, leaving an intervening sequence of 15 bases. CDR1 and CDR2 (LGHDT, YNNKEL) derive from the germline V gene (reference sequence). The CDR3 spans 16 residues, from the cysteine through the phenylalanine. Just CDR3 DNA is preserved here, 48 bases in frame from base 1. TCRbeta CDR3 regions were amplified from genomic DNA using the immunoSEQ Assay, a bias-controlled multiplex PCR. On the authors' methods: The number of nucleated cells in each sample was estimated by amplification of reference gene primers within the assay. Sequence reads were collapsed and filtered to measure the absolute abundance of every unique TCRbeta CDR3 rearrangement. For each sample, productive Simpson clonality was calculated by taking the square root of Simpson's diversity index across productive rearrangements. TCRdb provides this immuneACCESS table in a form limited to in-frame rearrangements. Some clones are lacking; in checked studies, under half of them reflect an unresolved V gene, and why the rest are absent is not known. For V, J and clone size, that table is used; D and trimming come from the DNA. For this sample there are about 150,000 clones; 70% to 85% appear just once. The ten largest clones represent nearly 10% of the sample.

The sample comprised peripheral blood. The sequence came from a woman aged 50 to 60 with acute or convalescent COVID-19. The sequence is built from TRBV3-1 (or the pseudogene TRBV3-2) and TRBJ2-2; the D gene is possibly TRBD2, with 5 bases matching. The nucleotide sequence is TGTGCCAGCAGCCACTCAGCTAGGGCGGGCACCGGGGAGCTGTTTTTT. Its translation reads: CASSHSARAGTGELFF.